Each of the 21 T cell receptor beta chains below was sequenced from the same sample in a study of Ad26.COV2.S vaccination and SARS-CoV-2 variants (dated by TCRdb to the early 2020s). The treatment or condition label, read with the paper, signifies: approximately 18 received Ad26.COV2.S at low or high dose, single or two shots; 5 received placebo; per-sample allocation not given. For vaccine and placebo recipients, the sequenced repertoires came from samples collected on day 63 after the first injection. The library was prepared using the immunoSEQ multiplex PCR assay. The source is immuneACCESS, and TCRdb retained only in-frame sequences with V and J called. Part of the clones is not carried over; for the studies checked, unresolved V genes explain less than half of this, and the remainder is unexplained. Recorded for this sample are 450,000 to 550,000 clones; about 88% of them occurred a single time. Approximately 1.7% of the sample is taken by the ten largest.

Sequences were derived from peripheral blood, sampled in a trial of Ad26.COV2.S vaccine versus placebo. These TCRs come from a person aged 18-65 years who received the Ad26.COV2.S COVID-19 vaccine or a placebo.

The chain combines TRBV30 with TRBJ2-4; D gene ambiguous. This CDR3 comprises 15 residues. Germline loops: CDR1 GTSNPN, CDR2 SVGIG (reference sequence). Trimming pared 5 bases from V and 1 base from J, leaving 15 bases between. CDR3 in amino acids: CAWAEKVKAKNIQYF. The CDR3 DNA follows: TGTGCCTGGGCTGAAAAAGTCAAGGCCAAAAACATTCAGTACTTC.

The genes are TRBV7-8 and TRBJ2-3, with 9 bases matching TRBD2. CDR1 is SGHVS and CDR2 is FQNEAQ in the germline V gene. This CDR3 spans 15 amino acids. Trimming at V came to 7 bases and at J to 8 bases, leaving 13 bases not matched to a gene. The CDR3 reads CASTGLAFKRGTQYF. CDR3 sequence (DNA): TGTGCCAGCACTGGACTAGCGTTCAAACGGGGTACGCAGTATTTT.

This chain joins TRBV7-3 and TRBJ1-1; 8 positions match TRBD1. Germline assignment: CDR1 SGHTA and CDR2 FQGTGA. With 3 bases clipped from V and 8 bases from J, the junction kept 5 bases outside the gene matches. The CDR3 extends over 13 amino acids. The CDR3 reads CASSFGQGVEAFF. The CDR3 DNA is TGTGCCAGCAGCTTCGGACAGGGTGTAGAAGCTTTCTTT.

This chain joins TRBV9 and TRBJ1-1; D is perhaps TRBD1 (5 bases). V lost 4 bases and J lost 9, with 16 bases in between. CDR1 and CDR2 (germline): SGDLS, YYNGEE. The CDR3 totals 13 residues. The CDR3 is CASSPPRGTKAFF. The CDR3 nucleotides are TGTGCCAGCAGCCCCCCGAGGGGCACAAAAGCTTTCTTT.

V and J are TRBV7-9 and TRBJ1-1; D unclear. CDR1 is SEHNR, CDR2 FQNEAQ, per germline (reference sequence). Trimming cost V 4 bases and J 0 bases, with 6 bases left between them. The CDR3 has 13 residues. CDR3: CASSYRVNTEAFF. As DNA, the CDR3 is TGTGCCAGCAGCTATAGGGTGAACACTGAAGCTTTCTTT.

The chain joins TRBV3-1 (or the pseudogene TRBV3-2) to TRBJ2-7, with 8 nucleotides matching TRBD1. The junction had 6 bases not matched to a gene; V was cut back by 4 bases and J by 4 bases. CDR3 size: 14 residues. CDR1 and CDR2 from the germline V gene are LGHDT and YNNKEL (reference sequence). CDR3 region: CASSPQGARYEQYF. CDR3 DNA: TGTGCCAGCAGCCCCCAGGGGGCCCGGTACGAGCAGTACTTC.

The chain employs TRBV19 and TRBJ2-1, with D perhaps TRBD2 (5 bases). This CDR3 spans 11 amino acids. Germline V CDR1 and CDR2: LNHDA, SQIVND (reference sequence). V lost 9 bases and J lost 9, with 12 bases in between. The CDR3 nucleotides read TGTGCCAGCACACTAGGACTTGAGCAGTTCTTC. It translates to CASTLGLEQFF.

This chain joins TRBV7-9 and TRBJ1-4; unclear D gene. Trimming left V 5 bases short and J 6 bases short, with 7 bases between. The CDR3 extends over 12 amino acids. The germline CDR1 and CDR2 sequences are SEHNR and FQNEAQ (reference sequence). The CDR3 DNA is TGTGCCAGCAGCCGTCATTATGAAAAACTGTTTTTT. Amino acids: CASSRHYEKLFF.

The V and J genes are TRBV10-1 and TRBJ2-1; TRBD1 aligns across 8 bases. CDR1 is WNHNN, CDR2 SYGVQD, per germline (reference sequence). With V trimmed by 6 bases and J by 3 bases, 10 bases remained unmatched. The CDR3 covers 16 residues. The CDR3 reads CASRTRGRKFYNEQFF. The CDR3 region has the DNA TGCGCCAGCAGGACCAGGGGGCGTAAATTCTACAATGAGCAGTTCTTC.

This chain joins TRBV6-5 and TRBJ2-1; TRBD2 agrees at 8 bases. V lost 0 bases, J lost 9 bases, and 7 bases stayed unmatched. The CDR3 sequence is 15 residues long. Germline loops: CDR1 MNHEY, CDR2 SVGAGI. The CDR3 reads CASSYSLAGRGEQFF. CDR3 bases: TGTGCCAGCAGTTACTCGTTAGCGGGGAGAGGTGAGCAGTTCTTC.

The V call is TRBV10-3, the J call TRBJ2-2; 7 nucleotides line up with TRBD2. The germline CDR1 and CDR2 sequences are ENHRY and SYGVKD. The CDR3 length is 15 residues. V was pared by 11 bases and J by 0 bases, with 9 bases of the junction left unmatched. Here the CDR3 reads CAPPAGLANTGELFF. For the CDR3, the DNA is TGTGCCCCCCCAGCTGGACTAGCGAACACCGGGGAGCTGTTTTTT.

The V call is TRBV7-9, the J call TRBJ2-1; possibly TRBD2 for D (5 bases). This CDR3 has 12 residues. Germline loops: CDR1 SEHNR, CDR2 FQNEAQ (reference sequence). The V gene lost 1 base and the J gene lost 10 bases, with 8 bases spanning the gap. In nucleotides, the CDR3 is TGTGCCAGCAGCTTAGTAGGCGGGGAGCAGTTCTTC. This gives the protein CASSLVGGEQFF.

V usage is TRBV6-5 and J usage is TRBJ2-3; D uncertain. In germline, CDR1 is MNHEY, CDR2 SVGAGI. This CDR3 spans 14 amino acids. Trimming shortened V by 2 bases and J by 0 bases, and 6 bases separated the two germline ends. CDR3 coding DNA: TGTGCCAGCAGTTACGCTACTAGCACAGATACGCAGTATTTT. This translates into CASSYATSTDTQYF.

In nucleotides, the CDR3 is TGTGCCAGCAGCTTAGATACAGGGATGGCGCGGGAGCAGTACTTC. Protein sequence: CASSLDTGMAREQYF. V gene TRBV11-2 combines with J gene TRBJ2-7; D might be TRBD1 (6 bases). The V end lost 0 bases, the J end lost 7 bases, and 16 bases lay between the germline ends. Germline lookup yields CDR1 SGHAT and CDR2 FQNNGV. The CDR3 is made up of 15 amino acids.

The chain carries TRBV4-3 and TRBJ1-1, with unresolved D. Germline loops: CDR1 LGHNA, CDR2 YSLEER. The CDR3 consists of 15 residues. Trimming removed 5 bases from V and 2 bases from J, with 15 bases in between. The CDR3 region is CASSDQVGPNTEAFF. The DNA of the CDR3 is TGCGCCAGCAGCGATCAGGTAGGGCCCAACACTGAAGCTTTCTTT.

V is TRBV6-5 and J is TRBJ2-7; D perhaps matches TRBD1 (7 bases). The germline V gene encodes CDR1 MNHEY and CDR2 SVGAGI. This CDR3 has 15 amino acids. V was pared by 0 bases and J by 1 base, with 10 bases between. Here the CDR3 reads CASSYSQGGSYEQYF. The CDR3 DNA follows: TGTGCCAGCAGTTACTCGCAGGGGGGTTCCTACGAGCAGTACTTC.

The sample holds a few counts of this clone. The CDR3 is CASSSGETQYF. The DNA for the CDR3 is TGTGCCAGCAGCTCCGGGGAGACCCAGTACTTC. The chain carries TRBV5-5 and TRBJ2-5; D gene ambiguous. Deletions cut 3 bases from V and 5 bases from J, with 5 bases between. The CDR3 totals 11 residues. In germline, CDR1 is SGHKS, CDR2 YYEKEE (reference sequence).

Note on this clone: The same CDR3 also results from other DNA sequences found in this sample. The V call is TRBV18, the J call TRBJ1-1; TRBD1 matches at 9 bases. CDR1 and CDR2 from the germline V gene are KGHSH and LQKENI. CDR3 length: 14 residues. The V gene end was trimmed by 4 bases and the J gene end by 1 base; junction bases not matched to a gene: 1. This chain's CDR3 is CASSLGQGNTEAFF. In DNA form, the CDR3 reads TGTGCCAGCTCACTGGGACAGGGGAACACTGAAGCTTTCTTT.

The rearrangement joins TRBV5-1 to TRBJ2-4; no definite D call. V was shortened by 4 bases and J by 9 bases, with 11 bases between the two germline ends. This CDR3 has 12 amino acids. Germline V gives CDR1 SGHRS, CDR2 YFSETQ. The CDR3 sequence is CASSPGSGIQYF. CDR3 DNA sequence: TGCGCCAGCAGCCCGGGTTCTGGCATTCAGTACTTC.

The V gene is TRBV9, the J gene TRBJ2-5; a possible D gene is TRBD1 (5 bases). Trimming pared 0 bases from V and 1 base from J, leaving 7 bases between. Germline V lookup: CDR1 SGDLS, CDR2 YYNGEE. This CDR3 has 14 amino acids. CDR3 in amino acids: CASSVGQFQETQYF. The CDR3 region has the DNA TGTGCCAGCAGCGTAGGACAGTTCCAAGAGACCCAGTACTTC.

The genes are TRBV7-9 and TRBJ1-1; no definite D call. Germline CDR1 is SEHNR and CDR2 is FQNEAQ (reference sequence). CDR3 size: 14 residues. V shed 4 bases and J shed 3 bases, with 12 bases lying between them. The CDR3 protein is CASSSTGSYTEAFF. CDR3 bases: TGTGCCAGCAGCTCAACGGGGTCTTACACTGAAGCTTTCTTT. Full variable domain (missing parts from reference TRBV7-9 and TRBJ1-1): DTGVSQNPRHKITKRGQNVTFRCDPISEHNRLYWYRQTLGQGPEFLTYFQNEAQLEKSRLLSDRFSAERPKGSFSTLEIQRTEQGDSAMYLCASSSTGSYTEAFFGQGTRLTVV.